Listed below are T cell receptor beta chains from one sample, sequenced in a study of cytomegalovirus exposure and HLA in healthy donors. Using immunoSEQ multiplex PCR, the repertoire was profiled, and TCRdb retains in-frame clones only, with some absent. This repertoire shows about 280,000 clones, over 75% found once; its top ten account for roughly 1%. Sequencing used PBMCs. These receptors all come from a young woman in good health and CMV-seronegative. Both conserved end residues are part of each CDR3. D genes are given only for firm matches. Rows give clone size only sometimes, using once, few, many, or a class for an expanded clone.

cdr3_aa cdr3_nt clone_size j_call v_call d_call
CASSFAGVDEQFF TGTGCCAGCAGCTTCGCAGGGGTCGATGAGCAGTTCTTC - TRBJ2-1 TRBV5-4 -
CASRPDREETQYF TGTGCCAGCAGGCCCGATAGGGAGGAGACCCAGTACTTC - TRBJ2-5 TRBV6-5 -
CASSYSTDSGNTIYF TGTGCCAGCAGTTACTCGACAGACTCTGGAAACACCATATATTTT - TRBJ1-3 TRBV6-5 -
CASSGQGNTGELFF TGTGCCAGCAGTGGACAGGGGAACACCGGGGAGCTGTTTTTT - TRBJ2-2 TRBV6-4 TRBD1
CASIQQGANEQFF TGTGCCAGCATCCAACAGGGGGCGAATGAGCAGTTCTTC - TRBJ2-1 TRBV27 TRBD1
CASSPRDRGEQYF TGTGCCAGCAGCCCCCGGGACAGGGGGGAGCAGTACTTC - TRBJ2-7 TRBV11-2 TRBD1
CASSQGYRGGSEAFF TGTGCCAGCAGCCAAGGGTACAGGGGGGGATCTGAAGCTTTCTTT - TRBJ1-1 TRBV14 TRBD1
CASSLVQGGGGYTF TGTGCCAGCAGTTTAGTGCAGGGAGGAGGTGGCTACACCTTC once TRBJ1-2 TRBV28 -
CAWSTGTSGTDTQYF TGTGCCTGGAGTACAGGGACCAGCGGAACAGATACGCAGTATTTT - TRBJ2-3 TRBV30 -
CASSPRGKLTEAFF TGTGCCAGCAGTCCTCGGGGAAAATTGACTGAAGCTTTCTTT once TRBJ1-1 TRBV6-5 -
CASSQLEGGAFYGYTF TGCGCCAGCAGCCAACTAGAAGGGGGCGCCTTTTATGGCTACACCTTC - TRBJ1-2 TRBV4-3 TRBD1
CASLPLDSNQPQHF TGTGCCAGCTTACCACTAGATAGCAATCAGCCCCAGCATTTT - TRBJ1-5 TRBV28 -
CASSLVRDTQYF TGTGCCAGCAGCTTGGTACGGGATACGCAGTATTTT - TRBJ2-3 TRBV11-2 -
CASSRYRGVEQYF TGTGCCAGCAGCCGTTACAGGGGGGTCGAGCAGTACTTC few TRBJ2-7 TRBV28 TRBD1
CASSLTGDQPQHF TGTGCCAGCAGTCTAACAGGGGATCAGCCCCAGCATTTT - TRBJ1-5 TRBV7-6 TRBD1
CASSADYLYEQYF TGTGCCAGTAGTGCGGACTACCTCTACGAGCAGTACTTC - TRBJ2-7 TRBV19 -
CATTGLANYEQYF TGTGCCACCACGGGACTAGCGAACTACGAGCAGTACTTC once TRBJ2-7 TRBV28 TRBD2
CASSKRPIIPLQGWAYQPQHF TGTGCCAGCAGCAAACGACCCATCATCCCCCTCCAGGGCTGGGCTTATCAGCCCCAGCATTTT once TRBJ1-5 TRBV28 -
CASRLGQNSNQPQHF TGTGCCAGCAGATTGGGACAGAATAGCAATCAGCCCCAGCATTTT - TRBJ1-5 TRBV6-5 TRBD1
CATYSPTYNEQFF TGTGCCACCTACTCCCCCACGTACAATGAGCAGTTCTTC - TRBJ2-1 TRBV27 -
CASSIQGEPVGYTF TGTGCCAGCAGTATACAGGGGGAACCGGTTGGCTACACCTTC once TRBJ1-2 TRBV27 TRBD1
CSSGVAYEQYF TGCAGTTCCGGGGTAGCCTACGAGCAGTACTTC - TRBJ2-7 TRBV20-1 -
CASRPGTSYGYTF TGTGCCAGCAGGCCAGGGACATCCTATGGCTACACCTTC - TRBJ1-2 TRBV9 -
CASSLGGRTGRDNQPQHF TGCGCCAGCAGCTTAGGGGGACGTACGGGGAGGGACAATCAGCCCCAGCATTTT - TRBJ1-5 TRBV5-1 -
CASSPAGTGLYEQYF TGTGCCAGCAGCCCTGCCGGGACAGGGCTATACGAGCAGTACTTC - TRBJ2-7 TRBV5-6 TRBD1
CASSLGGGGYGELFF TGTGCCAGCAGCTTGGGAGGGGGCGGTTACGGGGAGCTGTTTTTT - TRBJ2-2 TRBV5-6 TRBD1
CASSYTRGLSHEQYF TGTGCCAGCAGTTACACCAGGGGGCTTAGCCACGAGCAGTACTTC - TRBJ2-7 TRBV6-5 TRBD1
CASSLLISYEQYF TGTGCCAGCAGCTTGCTTATTTCCTACGAGCAGTACTTC - TRBJ2-7 TRBV5-6 -
CASSFICNADNEQFF TGTGCCAGCAGCTTTATTTGTAACGCGGACAATGAGCAGTTCTTC - TRBJ2-1 TRBV12-1 -
CASSRSSDSLNEKLFF TGCGCCAGCAGTCGGTCTTCAGACTCCCTTAATGAAAAACTGTTTTTT - TRBJ1-4 TRBV5-1 -
CSGGRYEQYF TGCAGTGGAGGGAGATACGAGCAGTACTTC - TRBJ2-7 TRBV20-1 -
CASSKQATNEKLFF TGTGCCAGCAGCAAACAGGCAACTAATGAAAAACTGTTTTTT - TRBJ1-4 TRBV6-1 -
CASSKAWRGGWYEQYF TGTGCCAGCAGCAAAGCATGGAGGGGAGGGTGGTACGAGCAGTACTTC - TRBJ2-7 TRBV21-1 -
CASGAASSYNEQFF TGTGCCAGCGGAGCGGCAAGCTCCTACAATGAGCAGTTCTTC - TRBJ2-1 TRBV19 -
CASSFLTGSKAYGYTF TGTGCCAGCAGTTTTCTGACAGGGTCTAAGGCGTATGGCTACACCTTC - TRBJ1-2 TRBV27 TRBD1
CASSPLLDRGAYEQYF TGTGCCAGCAGCCCGCTCCTGGACAGGGGGGCATACGAGCAGTACTTC - TRBJ2-7 TRBV13 TRBD1
CASSIGRESYNEQFF TGTGCCAGTAGTATAGGGCGGGAGTCCTACAATGAGCAGTTCTTC - TRBJ2-1 TRBV19 TRBD2
CASIPPLAGVDTQYF TGTGCCAGCATCCCCCCCCTAGCGGGAGTTGATACGCAGTATTTT - TRBJ2-3 TRBV7-6 TRBD2
CASSLQTSGSLGEQYF TGTGCCAGCAGCCTCCAGACTAGCGGGAGTTTGGGCGAGCAGTACTTC - TRBJ2-7 TRBV9 TRBD2
CASSMQGPGANVLTF TGTGCCAGTAGTATGCAGGGCCCCGGGGCCAACGTCCTGACTTTC - TRBJ2-6 TRBV19 -
CASSLLELTYEQYF TGCGCCAGCAGCCTACTAGAGCTTACCTACGAGCAGTACTTC - TRBJ2-7 TRBV4-3 -
CASSRTGGNQPQHF TGTGCCAGCAGTAGGACAGGGGGCAATCAGCCCCAGCATTTT - TRBJ1-5 TRBV2 TRBD1
CASSVGVGGLAEETQYF TGTGCCAGCAGCGTAGGTGTAGGGGGACTAGCGGAAGAGACCCAGTACTTC - TRBJ2-5 TRBV9 TRBD2
CASSPSPEAAYEQYF TGTGCCAGCAGCCCTAGCCCCGAAGCGGCTTACGAGCAGTACTTC - TRBJ2-7 TRBV7-8 -
CASSFPWAVAKNIQYF TGTGCCAGCAGCTTCCCTTGGGCCGTAGCCAAAAACATTCAGTACTTC - TRBJ2-4 TRBV11-2 -
CASSSPGVFLLPYNEQFF TGTGCCAGCAGTTCCCCCGGGGTTTTTCTCCTACCTTACAATGAGCAGTTCTTC - TRBJ2-1 TRBV28 -